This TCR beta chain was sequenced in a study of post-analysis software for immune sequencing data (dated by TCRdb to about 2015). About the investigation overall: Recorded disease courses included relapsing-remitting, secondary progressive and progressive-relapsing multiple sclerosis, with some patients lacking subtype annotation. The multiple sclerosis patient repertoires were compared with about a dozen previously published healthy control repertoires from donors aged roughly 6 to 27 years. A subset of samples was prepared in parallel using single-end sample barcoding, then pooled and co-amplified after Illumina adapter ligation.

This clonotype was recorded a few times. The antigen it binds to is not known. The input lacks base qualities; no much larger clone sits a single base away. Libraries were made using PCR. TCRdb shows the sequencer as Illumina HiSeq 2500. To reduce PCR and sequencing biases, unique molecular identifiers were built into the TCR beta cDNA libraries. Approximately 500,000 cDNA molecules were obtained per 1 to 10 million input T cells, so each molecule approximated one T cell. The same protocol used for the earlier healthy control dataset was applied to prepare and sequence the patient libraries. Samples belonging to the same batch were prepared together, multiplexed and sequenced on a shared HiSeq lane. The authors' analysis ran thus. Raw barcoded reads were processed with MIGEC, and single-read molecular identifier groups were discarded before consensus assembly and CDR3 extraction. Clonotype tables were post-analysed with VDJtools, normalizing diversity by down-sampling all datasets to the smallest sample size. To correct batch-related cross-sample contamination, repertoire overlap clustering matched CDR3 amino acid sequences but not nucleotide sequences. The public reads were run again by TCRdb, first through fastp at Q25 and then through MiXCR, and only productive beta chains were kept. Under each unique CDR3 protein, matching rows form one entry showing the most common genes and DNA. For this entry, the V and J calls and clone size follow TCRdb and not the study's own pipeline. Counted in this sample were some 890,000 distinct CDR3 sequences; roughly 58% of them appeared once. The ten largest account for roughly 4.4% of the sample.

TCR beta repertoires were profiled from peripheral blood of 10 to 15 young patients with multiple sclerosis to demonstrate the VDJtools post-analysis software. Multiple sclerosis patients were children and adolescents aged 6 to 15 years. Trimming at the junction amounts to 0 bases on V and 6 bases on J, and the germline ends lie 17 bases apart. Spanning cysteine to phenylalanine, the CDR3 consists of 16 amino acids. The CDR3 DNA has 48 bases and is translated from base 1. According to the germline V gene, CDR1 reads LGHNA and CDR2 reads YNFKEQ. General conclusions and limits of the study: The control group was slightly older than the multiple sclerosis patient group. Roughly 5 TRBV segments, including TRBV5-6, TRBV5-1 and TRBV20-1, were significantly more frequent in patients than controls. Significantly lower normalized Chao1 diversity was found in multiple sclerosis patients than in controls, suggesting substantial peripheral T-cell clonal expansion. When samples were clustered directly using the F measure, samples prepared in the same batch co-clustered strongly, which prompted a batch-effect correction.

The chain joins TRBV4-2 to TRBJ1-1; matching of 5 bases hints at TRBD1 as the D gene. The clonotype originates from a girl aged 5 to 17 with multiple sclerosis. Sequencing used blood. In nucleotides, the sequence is TGTGCCAGCAGCCAAGATGCGCAGGGAGGGCGGGCTGAAGCTTTCTTT. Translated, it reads CASSQDAQGGRAEAFF.